The 8 T cell receptor beta chains below come from one sample, sequenced in a study of cytomegalovirus exposure and HLA in healthy donors. This PCR relied on a set of 60 Vbeta primers and 13 Jbeta primers. TCRdb's copy holds only in-frame clones and misses some; the assay was immunoSEQ multiplex PCR. In the table there are around 190,000 clones, about 76% of which are singletons. The sequencing input was PBMCs. The source of these receptors is a woman in her fifties or sixties in good health and CMV-seronegative.

This clone was recorded a few times. As DNA, the CDR3 is TGTGCCAGCAGTTACTCGTCGCCGGGGAGGGTCACTGAAGCTTTCTTT. Amino acids: CASSYSSPGRVTEAFF. V is TRBV6-5 and J is TRBJ1-1; D remains unclear. The CDR3 length is 16 residues. Germline loops: CDR1 MNHEY, CDR2 SVGAGI. V shed 0 bases and J shed 4 bases, with 15 bases lying between them.

This chain links TRBV18 with TRBJ1-4; 8 bases fit TRBD1. V was pared by 6 bases and J by 3 bases, with 6 bases of the junction left unmatched. This CDR3 is built from 15 residues. Per germline, CDR1 KGHSH and CDR2 LQKENI. In DNA, the CDR3 is TGTGCCAGCTCCCAGCAACAGGGGGCTAATGAAAAACTGTTTTTT. This translates into CASSQQQGANEKLFF.

This clone was recorded a few times. The rearrangement uses TRBV5-6 and TRBJ2-3; no reliable D call. The CDR3 runs 15 residues. CDR1 is SGHDT, CDR2 YYEEEE, per germline. V lost 5 bases and J lost 6, with 19 bases in between. CDR3 sequence reads: CASRRQPLNTDTQYF. The CDR3 nucleotides are TGTGCCAGCAGACGACAACCTCTAAACACGGATACGCAGTATTTT. Complete variable domain (other parts from reference TRBV5-6 and TRBJ2-3): DAGVTQSPTHLIKTRGQQVTLRCSPKSGHDTVSWYQQALGQGPQFIFQYYEEEERQRGNFPDRFSGHQFPNYSSELNVNALLLGDSALYLCASRRQPLNTDTQYFGPGTRLTVL.

The rearrangement links TRBV7-9 to TRBJ2-5; 9 positions agree with TRBD2. This CDR3 region has 17 residues. V lost 4 bases to trimming and J lost 6 bases; unmatched junction nucleotides: 15. Per germline, CDR1 SEHNR and CDR2 FQNEAQ (reference sequence). This CDR3 reads CASSSPEGGGAGKTQYF. In DNA form, the CDR3 reads TGTGCCAGCAGCTCCCCTGAAGGCGGGGGGGCCGGCAAGACCCAGTACTTC.

The chain has TRBV5-4 and TRBJ2-7, with 9 bases fitting TRBD2. From germline, CDR1 is SGHNT and CDR2 YYREEE (reference sequence). Trimming removed 0 bases from V and 6 bases from J; junction bases left unmatched: 10. This CDR3 is 16 amino acids long. CDR3 bases: TGTGCCAGCAGCTTGGGGCCCGAGCGGGGGGCTGGCGAGCAGTACTTC. It encodes CASSLGPERGAGEQYF.

V and J are TRBV2 and TRBJ2-6; D may be TRBD2 (5 bases). Germline-derived CDR1 and CDR2 are SNHLY and FYNNEI. The CDR3 extends over 15 amino acids. Trimming stripped 0 bases from V and 4 bases from J, with 7 bases between. CDR3 residues: CASSEAGVGANVLTF. The CDR3 region has the DNA TGTGCCAGCAGTGAAGCCGGGGTCGGGGCCAACGTCCTGACTTTC.

This clone has more than one count but fewer than ten. V is TRBV4-2 and J is TRBJ1-1, with 7 bases matching TRBD1. Trimming took 6 bases from V and 0 from J; bases not matched to a gene: 1. CDR1 is LGHNA and CDR2 is YNFKEQ in the germline V gene. CDR3 length: 13 residues. The CDR3 protein is CASRGQLNTEAFF. CDR3 bases: TGTGCCAGCAGGGGACAGTTGAACACTGAAGCTTTCTTT.

The J gene is TRBJ2-1, the V gene TRBV7-3; 7 bases agree with TRBD2. The CDR3 contains 17 residues. The V and J ends lost 4 bases and 3 bases, in that order; junction bases with no gene match: 12. The germline gives CDR1 SGHTA, CDR2 FQGTGA. In DNA form, the CDR3 reads TGTGCCAGCAGCTCCCAGGGTGGGAGGGTGGTCTACAATGAGCAGTTCTTC. This translates into CASSSQGGRVVYNEQFF.